These 21 T cell receptor beta chains were sequenced from one sample in a study of shared clonotypes between healthy human individuals. Only CD45RO-negative cells positively selected for CCR7 counted as naive CD8 cells, so terminally differentiated effector memory CD45RA+ cells were excluded. The data were produced by immunoSEQ multiplex PCR, yet TCRdb's version contains in-frame clones alone and is incomplete. The sample includes about 800,000 clones, 96% of them seen just once. The material sequenced was naive CD8+ T cells sorted from blood. The origin of the receptors is a man aged 25-40 years in good health.

The gene calls are TRBV9 and TRBJ2-1, with TRBD2 identical over 7 bases. CDR1 is SGDLS, CDR2 YYNGEE, per germline. The CDR3 is made up of 15 amino acids. V lost 3 bases to trimming and J lost 7 bases; unmatched junction nucleotides: 10. CDR3 DNA sequence: TGTGCCAGCAGCGGAACGGCGGGAGTGGGGAATGAGCAGTTCTTC. Its translation is CASSGTAGVGNEQFF.

The V gene is TRBV11-2, the J gene TRBJ2-7; D possibly corresponds to TRBD2 (6 bases). V was shortened by 1 base and J by 1 base, with 11 bases between the two germline ends. The CDR3 sequence is 15 residues long. From germline, CDR1 is SGHAT and CDR2 FQNNGV. The CDR3 reads CASSLVASASYEQYF. CDR3 coding DNA: TGTGCCAGCAGCTTAGTGGCTAGCGCATCCTACGAGCAGTACTTC.

This clone was observed a single time. The gene calls are TRBV9 and TRBJ1-5, with 8 bases matching TRBD1. With 0 bases clipped from V and 5 bases from J, the junction kept 4 bases outside the gene matches. This CDR3 is 15 amino acids long. CDR1 is SGDLS and CDR2 is YYNGEE in the germline V gene. The CDR3 DNA follows: TGTGCCAGCAGCGTAGGCAACAGGGGGGATCAGCCCCAGCATTTT. This encodes CASSVGNRGDQPQHF.

J is TRBJ1-1 and V is TRBV27; D is undetermined. The V end lost 5 bases, the J end lost 8 bases, and 9 bases lay between the germline ends. There are 11 residues in the CDR3. Germline V gives CDR1 MNHEY, CDR2 SMNVEV (reference sequence). The CDR3 spells CASSNKEEAFF. In nucleotides, the CDR3 is TGTGCCAGCAGTAATAAAGAAGAAGCTTTCTTT.

The J gene is TRBJ2-2, the V gene TRBV27; TRBD2 might be the D (6 bases). The V and J ends lost 6 bases and 4 bases respectively, with 12 bases between them. Germline CDR1 and CDR2: MNHEY and SMNVEV (reference sequence). The CDR3 runs to 14 residues. CDR3: CASRAQGGTGELFF. The DNA for the CDR3 is TGTGCCAGCAGGGCCCAGGGAGGCACCGGGGAGCTGTTTTTT.

A note on this clone: An end of the junction does not agree with germline; a read error may underlie this. The V and J genes are TRBV2 and TRBJ2-1; D ambiguous. Germline V gene sequence: CDR1 SNHLY, CDR2 FYNNEI. This CDR3 is 11 amino acids long. The CDR3 region is CARSVGNEQFF. CDR3 sequence (DNA): TGTGCCAGGAGTGTGGGGAACGAGCAGTTCTTC.

The chain is built from TRBV27 and TRBJ2-1; TRBD2 matches 13 bases. The V gene end was trimmed by 6 bases and the J gene end by 0 bases; junction bases not matched to a gene: 8. Germline CDR1 reads MNHEY; CDR2 reads SMNVEV (reference sequence). The CDR3 runs 18 residues. For the CDR3, the DNA is TGTGCCAGCAGCCCGGGACTAGCGGGGTCGAGCTCCTACAATGAGCAGTTCTTC. Translation: CASSPGLAGSSSYNEQFF.

The chain carries TRBV7-2 and TRBJ1-2, with D hard to call. V was cut by 4 bases and J by 8 bases, with 17 bases left in between. CDR1 SGHTA and CDR2 FQGNSA come from the germline V gene. The CDR3 runs 14 residues. This chain's CDR3 is CASSSFLSPDGYTF. The DNA for the CDR3 is TGTGCCAGCAGCTCATTCCTTAGTCCGGACGGCTACACCTTC.

This rearrangement joins TRBV27 to TRBJ1-1; 7 bases map to TRBD1. The CDR3 length is 14 residues. Germline V gives CDR1 MNHEY, CDR2 SMNVEV (reference sequence). Trimming took 3 bases from V and 4 from J; bases not matched to a gene: 5. Written as DNA, the CDR3 is TGTGCCAGCAGTTTCAACAGGGGATTCACTGAAGCTTTCTTT. Translated: CASSFNRGFTEAFF.

This chain joins TRBV27 and TRBJ1-5, with D hard to call. The V gene lost 5 bases and the J gene lost 5 bases, with 10 bases spanning the gap. The CDR3 loop spans 13 amino acids. Germline V CDR1 and CDR2: MNHEY, SMNVEV (reference sequence). The CDR3 region has the DNA TGTGCCAGCAGTCAAATAGGGTATCAGCCCCAGCATTTT. Its protein product is CASSQIGYQPQHF.

The V gene is TRBV7-8, the J gene TRBJ1-5; no definite D call. Trimming took 8 bases from V and 0 from J, leaving 11 bases between them. Looked up from germline, CDR1 is SGHVS and CDR2 is FQNEAQ. This CDR3 spans 14 amino acids. CDR3 sequence (DNA): TGTGCCAGCTCCGTAGGCGGTAGCAATCAGCCCCAGCATTTT. This translates into CASSVGGSNQPQHF.

The chain recombines TRBV7-8 with TRBJ1-1; tentative D call: TRBD1 (5 bases). Germline-derived CDR1 and CDR2 are SGHVS and FQNEAQ. The ends were cut back, 5 bases at V and 0 bases at J, with 16 bases in the middle. CDR3 length: 16 residues. The CDR3 DNA reads as TGTGCCAGCAGCAACGCCCCAAGACAGTTGAACACTGAAGCTTTCTTT. This gives the protein CASSNAPRQLNTEAFF. Full variable domain (rest looked up from reference TRBV7-8 and TRBJ1-1): GAGVSQSPRYKVAKRGQDVALRCDPISGHVSLFWYQQALGQGPEFLTYFQNEAQLDKSGLPSDRFFAERPEGSVSTLKIQRTQQEDSAVYLCASSNAPRQLNTEAFFGQGTRLTVV.

The chain joins TRBV5-6 to TRBJ2-1, with 8 bases aligning to TRBD1. Per germline, CDR1 SGHDT and CDR2 YYEEEE. J lost 5 bases, V lost 3 bases, and 7 bases had no gene match. This CDR3 spans 15 amino acids. CDR3 sequence: CASSWAGGGHNEQFF. The DNA of the CDR3 is TGTGCCAGCAGCTGGGCAGGGGGCGGTCACAATGAGCAGTTCTTC.

The gene calls are TRBV7-8 and TRBJ2-7; 7 bases fit TRBD2. Germline loops: CDR1 SGHVS, CDR2 FQNEAQ. The V segment lost 6 bases and the J segment 4 bases; nucleotides outside the gene matches: 6. The CDR3 extends over 13 amino acids. In nucleotides, the CDR3 is TGTGCCAGCAGGGCGGGGAGGGGTTACGAGCAGTACTTC. This encodes CASRAGRGYEQYF.

The rearrangement joins TRBV7-9 to TRBJ2-7, with D unclear. V was shortened by 2 bases and J by 1 base, with 12 bases between the two germline ends. Per germline, CDR1 SEHNR and CDR2 FQNEAQ (reference sequence). The CDR3 runs to 15 residues. For the CDR3, the DNA is TGTGCCAGCAGCTTACCCGAGTACCTTTCCTACGAGCAGTACTTC. Translating it yields CASSLPEYLSYEQYF. Based on the CDR3 plus reference TRBV7-9 and TRBJ2-7, the full variable domain is DTGVSQNPRHKITKRGQNVTFRCDPISEHNRLYWYRQTLGQGPEFLTYFQNEAQLEKSRLLSDRFSAERPKGSFSTLEIQRTEQGDSAMYLCASSLPEYLSYEQYFGPGTRLTVT.

V usage is TRBV30 and J usage is TRBJ2-7; D is perhaps TRBD1 (5 bases). Trimming pared 5 bases from V and 6 bases from J, leaving 11 bases between. Germline CDR1 GTSNPN, CDR2 SVGIG (reference sequence). The CDR3 spans 11 residues. CDR3 bases: TGTGCCTGGGCCCAGGGTCCCGAGCAGTACTTC. Its protein is CAWAQGPEQYF.

This chain connects TRBV29-1 to TRBJ2-3; 11 positions agree with TRBD2. Germline loops: CDR1 SQVTM, CDR2 ANQGSEA. Unmatched junction bases numbered 6, after V lost 0 bases and J lost 4 bases. This CDR3 is built from 16 residues. The CDR3 DNA follows: TGCAGCGTTGAAGATCGGCTAGCGGGAGGCCCAGATACGCAGTATTTT. It translates to CSVEDRLAGGPDTQYF.

The chain has TRBV29-1 and TRBJ2-2; D is unclear. The CDR3 is 14 residues long. Trimming removed 2 bases at V and 0 bases at J, with 7 bases between. The germline V gene has CDR1 SQVTM and CDR2 ANQGSEA. CDR3 in amino acids: CSVESNANTGELFF. CDR3 bases: TGCAGCGTTGAATCAAACGCGAACACCGGGGAGCTGTTTTTT.

The chain has TRBV29-1 and TRBJ2-3; 8 bases agree with TRBD1. From germline, CDR1 is SQVTM and CDR2 ANQGSEA. The CDR3 is 14 residues long. Trimming at V came to 8 bases and at J to 5 bases, leaving 12 bases not matched to a gene. As DNA, the CDR3 is TGCAGCACCAGGGGGCGACATGATGGAGATACGCAGTATTTT. As protein: CSTRGRHDGDTQYF.

The V and J genes are TRBV7-9 and TRBJ1-2, with D tentatively TRBD1 (6 bases). Germline values: CDR1 SEHNR, CDR2 FQNEAQ (reference sequence). The germline V and J ends were trimmed by 1 base and 7 bases, with 10 bases remaining between them. This CDR3 has 13 residues. The CDR3 nucleotides read TGTGCCAGCAGCTTAGGGGAACAGGGTGGCTACACCTTC. Its protein is CASSLGEQGGYTF.

The genes are TRBV27 and TRBJ1-5, with D hard to call. Germline V gene data show CDR1 as MNHEY and CDR2 as SMNVEV (reference sequence). This CDR3 is 13 amino acids long. V lost 3 bases and J lost 3, with 6 bases in between. The CDR3 here is CASSFSHNQPQHF. The CDR3 coding sequence is TGTGCCAGCAGTTTTTCTCACAATCAGCCCCAGCATTTT.